This T cell receptor beta chain was retrieved from a study of cytomegalovirus exposure and HLA in healthy donors. General study findings and limits: A list of approximately 160 TCR beta chains associated with cytomegalovirus was given.

A word on this clone: Its antigen is currently unknown.

V was clipped by 1 base and J by 8 bases; unmatched bases: 10. CDR1 and CDR2 (germline): LGHNA, YNFKEQ. CDR3 length: 16 residues. TCRdb's table, derived via immunoSEQ multiplex PCR, lists solely in-frame clones and lacks some. Seen here are some 220,000 clones, around nine tenths observed once, and the top ten hold 0.8% to 1.2%. The receptor was derived from a woman aged 18 to 35 in good health and CMV-seronegative. Source material: PBMCs. V is TRBV4-2 and J is TRBJ2-1, with 8 bases matching TRBD2. The CDR3 region has the DNA TGTGCCAGCAGCCAAGGGAGCGCGGGAGGTGGCGATGAGCAGTTCTTC. Residues: CASSQGSAGGGDEQFF.